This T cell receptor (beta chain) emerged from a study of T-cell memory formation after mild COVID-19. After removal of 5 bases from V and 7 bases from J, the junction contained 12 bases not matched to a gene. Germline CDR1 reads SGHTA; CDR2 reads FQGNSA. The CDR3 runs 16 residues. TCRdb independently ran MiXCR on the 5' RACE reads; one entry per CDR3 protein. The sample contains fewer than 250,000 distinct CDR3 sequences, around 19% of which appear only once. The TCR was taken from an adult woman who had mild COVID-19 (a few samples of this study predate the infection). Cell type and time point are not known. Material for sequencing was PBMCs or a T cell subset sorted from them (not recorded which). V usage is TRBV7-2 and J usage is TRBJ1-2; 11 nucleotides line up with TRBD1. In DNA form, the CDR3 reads TGTGCCAGCAGCCGCAGACCGGGACAGGGGGGTAGTGGCTACACCTTC. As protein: CASSRRPGQGGSGYTF.